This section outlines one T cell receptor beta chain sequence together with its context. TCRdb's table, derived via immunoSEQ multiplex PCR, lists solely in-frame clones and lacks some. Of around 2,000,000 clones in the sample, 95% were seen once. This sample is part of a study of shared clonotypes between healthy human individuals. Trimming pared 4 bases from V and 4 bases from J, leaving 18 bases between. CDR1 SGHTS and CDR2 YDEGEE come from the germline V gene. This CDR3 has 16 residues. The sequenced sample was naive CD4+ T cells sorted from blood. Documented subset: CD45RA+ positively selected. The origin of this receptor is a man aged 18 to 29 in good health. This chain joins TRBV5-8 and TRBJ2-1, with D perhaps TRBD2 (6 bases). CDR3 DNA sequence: TGTGCCAGCAGCCACGGGGGTGACTATAAATACAATGAGCAGTTCTTC. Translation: CASSHGGDYKYNEQFF. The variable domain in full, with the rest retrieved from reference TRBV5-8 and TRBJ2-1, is EAGVTQSPTHLIKTRGQQATLRCSPISGHTSVYWYQQALGLGLQFLLWYDEGEERNRGNFPPRFSGRQFPNYSSELNVNALELEDSALYLCASSHGGDYKYNEQFFGPGTRLTVL.